The 8 T cell receptor beta chains reported below all come from one sample, sequenced in a study of blood T cell repertoires in COVID-19. Clones were sequenced by immunoSEQ multiplex PCR, and TCRdb holds only the in-frame ones, with some missing. The sample consists of over 100,000 clones, about 70% of them appearing once. Sequencing was done on a sample of peripheral blood. These receptor sequences come from a woman in her seventies with acute or convalescent COVID-19.

This chain joins TRBV14 and TRBJ1-2; D uncertain. Germline CDR1 SGHDN, CDR2 FVKESK. Deletions cut 0 bases from V and 5 bases from J, with 7 bases between. CDR3 length equals 13 residues. Here the CDR3 reads CASSQDAEYGYTF. Here the CDR3 DNA reads TGTGCCAGCAGCCAAGATGCGGAATATGGCTACACCTTC.

The genes are TRBV5-6 and TRBJ1-2; no reliable D call. Trimming stripped 3 bases from V and 8 bases from J, with 20 bases between. CDR1 and CDR2 (germline): SGHDT, YYEEEE. There are 15 residues in the CDR3. The DNA for the CDR3 is TGTGCCAGCAGCTATTGGCCCGGAACTATCGGAGGCTACACCTTC. Translated: CASSYWPGTIGGYTF.

This chain joins TRBV7-3 and TRBJ2-5, with D possibly matching TRBD2 (6 bases). Germline CDR1 is SGHTA and CDR2 is FQGTGA. Trimming took 4 bases from V and 5 from J, leaving 11 bases between them. CDR3 length equals 13 residues. CDR3 DNA sequence: TGTGCCAGCAGCTGGAGCAGCGGGGAGACCCAGTACTTC. It codes for CASSWSSGETQYF.

The chain uses TRBV3-1 (or the pseudogene TRBV3-2) and TRBJ2-5; TRBD1 might be the D (5 bases). Trimming took off 1 base at V and 5 bases at J, with 23 bases between the two ends. The CDR3 length is 18 residues. The germline gives CDR1 LGHDT, CDR2 YNNKEL (reference sequence). CDR3 sequence (DNA): TGTGCCAGCAGCCAAGGGCTCTATTTGTACAGGAGTCGGGAGACCCAGTACTTC. Translated, it gives CASSQGLYLYRSRETQYF.

Regarding this clone: A junction end diverges from the germline sequence, so it may reflect a read error. The chain uses TRBV7-9 and TRBJ2-7; 8 bases align to TRBD2. Germline CDR1 and CDR2: SEHNR and FQNEAQ (reference sequence). This CDR3 is built from 12 residues. The CDR3 spells CASSPGGLGPIF. DNA of the CDR3: TGTGCCAGCAGCCCCGGGGGACTAGGACCCATCTTC.

V gene TRBV7-8 combines with J gene TRBJ1-5, with D perhaps matching TRBD1 (5 bases). Germline loops: CDR1 SGHVS, CDR2 FQNEAQ. V was cut by 5 bases and J by 2 bases, with 10 bases left in between. The length of the CDR3 is 14 residues. This CDR3 is CASSLQGGNQPQHF. CDR3 DNA sequence: TGTGCCAGCAGCCTCCAGGGCGGCAATCAGCCCCAGCATTTT. Based on the CDR3 plus reference TRBV7-8 and TRBJ1-5, the full variable domain is GAGVSQSPRYKVAKRGQDVALRCDPISGHVSLFWYQQALGQGPEFLTYFQNEAQLDKSGLPSDRFFAERPEGSVSTLKIQRTQQEDSAVYLCASSLQGGNQPQHFGDGTRLSIL.

This clone was recorded a few times. V usage is TRBV7-6 and J usage is TRBJ1-2, with D perhaps matching TRBD1 (5 bases). V lost 2 bases to trimming and J lost 4 bases, with 17 bases between them. Germline assignment: CDR1 SGHVS and CDR2 FNYEAQ. The CDR3 has 16 residues. Here the CDR3 reads CASSLRSGGGTYGYTF. Written as DNA, the CDR3 is TGTGCCAGCAGCTTACGGAGTGGGGGAGGGACCTATGGCTACACCTTC.

The chain links TRBV6-2 or TRBV6-3 to TRBJ1-2, with D unclear. The CDR3 loop spans 12 amino acids. Per the germline V gene, CDR1 is MNHEY and CDR2 is SVGEGT. Trimming cost V 6 bases and J 1 base, with 6 bases left between them. The CDR3 DNA reads TGTGCCAGCAGCCTCAATAACTATGGCTACACCTTC. Translation gives CASSLNNYGYTF.